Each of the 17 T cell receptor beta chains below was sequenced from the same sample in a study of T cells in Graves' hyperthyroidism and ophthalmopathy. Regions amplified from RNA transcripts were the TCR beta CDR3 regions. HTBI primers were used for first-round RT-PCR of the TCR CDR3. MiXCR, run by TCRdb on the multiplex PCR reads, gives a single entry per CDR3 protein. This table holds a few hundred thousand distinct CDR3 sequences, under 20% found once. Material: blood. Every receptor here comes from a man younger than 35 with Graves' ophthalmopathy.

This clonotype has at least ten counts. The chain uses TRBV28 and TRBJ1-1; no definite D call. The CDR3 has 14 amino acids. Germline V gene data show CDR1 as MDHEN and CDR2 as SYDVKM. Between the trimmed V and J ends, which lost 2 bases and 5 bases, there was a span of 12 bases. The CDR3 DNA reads TGTGCCAGCAGTTTAGCTGCCGGGGTTACTGAAGCTTTCTTT. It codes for CASSLAAGVTEAFF.

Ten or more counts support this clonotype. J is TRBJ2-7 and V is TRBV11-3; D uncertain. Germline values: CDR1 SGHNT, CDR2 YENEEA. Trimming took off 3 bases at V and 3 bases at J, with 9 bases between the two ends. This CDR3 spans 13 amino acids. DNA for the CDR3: TGTGCCAGCAGCTTGAACAGAGACTACGAGCAGTACTTC. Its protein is CASSLNRDYEQYF.

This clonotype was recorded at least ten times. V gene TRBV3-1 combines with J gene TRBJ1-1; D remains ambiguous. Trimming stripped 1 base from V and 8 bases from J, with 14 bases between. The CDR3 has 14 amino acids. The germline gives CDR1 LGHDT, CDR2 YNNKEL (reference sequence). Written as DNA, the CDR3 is TGTGCCAGCAGCCAAGGGCGCCTGAAGCGAGAAGCTTTCTTT. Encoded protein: CASSQGRLKREAFF. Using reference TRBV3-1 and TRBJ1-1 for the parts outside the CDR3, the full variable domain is DTAVSQTPKYLVTQMGNDKSIKCEQNLGHDTMYWYKQDSKKFLKIMFSYNNKELIINETVPNRFSPKSPDKAHLNLHINSLELGDSAVYFCASSQGRLKREAFFGQGTRLTVV.

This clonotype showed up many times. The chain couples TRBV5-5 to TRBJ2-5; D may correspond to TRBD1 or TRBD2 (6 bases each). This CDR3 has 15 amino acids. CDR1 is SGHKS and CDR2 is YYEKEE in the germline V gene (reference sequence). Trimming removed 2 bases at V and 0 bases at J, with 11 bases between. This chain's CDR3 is CASSFGGGNQETQYF. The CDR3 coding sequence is TGTGCCAGCAGCTTCGGGGGCGGGAACCAAGAGACCCAGTACTTC.

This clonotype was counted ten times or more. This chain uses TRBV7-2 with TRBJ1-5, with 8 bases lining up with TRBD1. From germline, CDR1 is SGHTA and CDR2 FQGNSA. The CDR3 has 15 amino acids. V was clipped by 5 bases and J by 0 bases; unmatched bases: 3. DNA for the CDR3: TGTGCCAGCAGCCAGACAGGGGATAGCAATCAGCCCCAGCATTTT. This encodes CASSQTGDSNQPQHF.

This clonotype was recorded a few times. The CDR3 nucleotides read TGTGCCAGCAGCTCCACAGGGGTCAGCACAGATACGCAGTATTTT. Protein product: CASSSTGVSTDTQYF. J is TRBJ2-3 and V is TRBV7-3, with TRBD1 matching over 7 bases. Per germline, CDR1 SGHTA and CDR2 FQGTGA. V lost 4 bases and J lost 0; bases outside the gene matches: 4. The CDR3 loop spans 15 amino acids. Supplemented by reference TRBV7-3 and TRBJ2-3, the full variable domain reads GAGVSQTPSNKVTEKGKYVELRCDPISGHTALYWYRQSLGQGPEFLIYFQGTGAADDSGLPNDRFFAVRPEGSVSTLKIQRTERGDSAVYLCASSSTGVSTDTQYFGPGTRLTVL.

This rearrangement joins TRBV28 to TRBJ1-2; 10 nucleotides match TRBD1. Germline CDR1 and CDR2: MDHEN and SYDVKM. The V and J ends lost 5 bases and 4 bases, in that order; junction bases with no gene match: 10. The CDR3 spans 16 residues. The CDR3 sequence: CASSDDFRTGGYGYTF. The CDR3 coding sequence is TGTGCCAGCAGTGACGACTTCAGGACAGGGGGCTATGGCTACACCTTC.

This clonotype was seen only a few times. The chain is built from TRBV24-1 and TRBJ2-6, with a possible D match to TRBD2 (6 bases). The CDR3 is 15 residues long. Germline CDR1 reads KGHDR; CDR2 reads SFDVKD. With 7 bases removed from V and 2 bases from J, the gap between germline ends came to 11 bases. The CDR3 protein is CATSPTGAGANVLTF. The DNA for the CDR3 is TGTGCCACCAGCCCGACGGGGGCTGGGGCCAACGTCCTGACTTTC.

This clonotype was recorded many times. CDR3 nucleotides: TGTGCCAGCAGGCCTACCACCCGCGGCTACACCTTC. Translating gives CASRPTTRGYTF. This rearrangement joins TRBV28 to TRBJ1-2; no definite D call. Trimming took 6 bases from V and 8 from J, leaving 13 bases between them. From germline, CDR1 is MDHEN and CDR2 SYDVKM. The CDR3 sequence is 12 residues long.

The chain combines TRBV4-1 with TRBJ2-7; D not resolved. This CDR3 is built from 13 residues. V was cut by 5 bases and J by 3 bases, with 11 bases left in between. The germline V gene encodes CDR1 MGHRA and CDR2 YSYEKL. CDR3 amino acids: CASSGLGGYEQYF. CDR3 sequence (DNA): TGCGCCAGCAGCGGGCTGGGTGGCTACGAGCAGTACTTC.

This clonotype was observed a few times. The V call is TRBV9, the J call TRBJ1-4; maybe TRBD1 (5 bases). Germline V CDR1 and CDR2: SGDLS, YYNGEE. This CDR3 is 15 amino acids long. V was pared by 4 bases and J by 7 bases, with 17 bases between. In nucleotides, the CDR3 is TGTGCCAGCAGCACGGGACCTACGCCGGGTGAAAAACTGTTTTTT. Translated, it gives CASSTGPTPGEKLFF.

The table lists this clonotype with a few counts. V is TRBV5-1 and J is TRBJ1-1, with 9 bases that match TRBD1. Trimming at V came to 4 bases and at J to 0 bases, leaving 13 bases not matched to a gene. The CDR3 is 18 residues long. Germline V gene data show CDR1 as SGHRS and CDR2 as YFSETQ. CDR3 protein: CASSPTGTGKFMNTEAFF. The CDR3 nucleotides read TGCGCCAGCAGCCCTACCGGGACAGGGAAATTTATGAACACTGAAGCTTTCTTT.

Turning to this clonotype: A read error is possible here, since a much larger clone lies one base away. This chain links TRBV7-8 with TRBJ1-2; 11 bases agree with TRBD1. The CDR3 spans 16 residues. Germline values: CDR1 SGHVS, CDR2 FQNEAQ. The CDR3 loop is CASSFDIGQGASGHTF. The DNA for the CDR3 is TGTGCCAGCAGCTTTGACATAGGACAGGGGGCTAGTGGCCACACCTTC.

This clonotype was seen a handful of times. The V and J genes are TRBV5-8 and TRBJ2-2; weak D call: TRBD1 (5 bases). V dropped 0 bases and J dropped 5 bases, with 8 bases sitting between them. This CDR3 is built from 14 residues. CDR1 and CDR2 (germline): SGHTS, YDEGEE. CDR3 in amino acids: CASSLDQGTGELFF. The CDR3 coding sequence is TGTGCCAGCAGCTTGGACCAGGGAACCGGGGAGCTGTTTTTT. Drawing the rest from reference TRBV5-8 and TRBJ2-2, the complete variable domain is EAGVTQSPTHLIKTRGQQATLRCSPISGHTSVYWYQQALGLGLQFLLWYDEGEERNRGNFPPRFSGRQFPNYSSELNVNALELEDSALYLCASSLDQGTGELFFGEGSRLTVL.

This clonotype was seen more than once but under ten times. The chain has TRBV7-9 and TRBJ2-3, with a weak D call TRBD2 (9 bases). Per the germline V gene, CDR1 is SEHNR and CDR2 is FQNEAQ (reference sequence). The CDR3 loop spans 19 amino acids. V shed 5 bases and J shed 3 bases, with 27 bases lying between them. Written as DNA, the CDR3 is TGTGCCAGCAGCCCGGGACAGGTGGGAAGGCTAGCGGGGACAGATACGCAGTATTTT. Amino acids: CASSPGQVGRLAGTDTQYF.

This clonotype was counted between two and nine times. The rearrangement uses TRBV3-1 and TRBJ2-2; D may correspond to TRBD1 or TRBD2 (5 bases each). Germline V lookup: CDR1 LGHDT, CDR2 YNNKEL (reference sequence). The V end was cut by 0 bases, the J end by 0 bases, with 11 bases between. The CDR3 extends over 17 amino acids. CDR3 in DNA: TGTGCCAGCAGCCAAGATATCGGGGCGGCGAACACCGGGGAGCTGTTTTTT. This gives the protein CASSQDIGAANTGELFF.

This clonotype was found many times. CDR3 in amino acids: CSVEGSPGIADTQYF. In DNA, the CDR3 is TGCAGCGTTGAAGGTAGCCCGGGGATAGCGGATACGCAGTATTTT. This chain joins TRBV29-1 and TRBJ2-3; D is possibly TRBD2 (5 bases). Trimming pared 1 base from V and 6 bases from J, leaving 17 bases between. Germline V gene sequence: CDR1 SQVTM, CDR2 ANQGSEA. CDR3 length equals 15 residues.